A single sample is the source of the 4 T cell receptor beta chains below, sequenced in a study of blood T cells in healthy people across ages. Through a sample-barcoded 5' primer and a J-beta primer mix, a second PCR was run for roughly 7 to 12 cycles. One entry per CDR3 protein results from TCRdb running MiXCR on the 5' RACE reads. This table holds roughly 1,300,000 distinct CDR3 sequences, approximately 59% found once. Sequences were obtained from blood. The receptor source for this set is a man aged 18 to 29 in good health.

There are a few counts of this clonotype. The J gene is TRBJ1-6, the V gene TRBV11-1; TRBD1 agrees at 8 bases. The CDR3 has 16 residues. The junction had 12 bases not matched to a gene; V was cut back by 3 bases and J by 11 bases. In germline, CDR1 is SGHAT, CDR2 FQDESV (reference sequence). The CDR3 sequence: CASSLGKTGASAPLHF. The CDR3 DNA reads TGTGCCAGCAGCTTGGGGAAGACAGGGGCTTCGGCACCCCTCCACTTT.

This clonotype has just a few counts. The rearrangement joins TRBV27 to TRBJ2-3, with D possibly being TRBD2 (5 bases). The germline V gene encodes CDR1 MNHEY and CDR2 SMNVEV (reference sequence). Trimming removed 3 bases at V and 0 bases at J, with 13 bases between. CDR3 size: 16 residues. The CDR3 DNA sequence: TGTGCCAGCAGTTTGGGAGCGGCAGCTAGCACAGATACGCAGTATTTT. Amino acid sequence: CASSLGAAASTDTQYF.

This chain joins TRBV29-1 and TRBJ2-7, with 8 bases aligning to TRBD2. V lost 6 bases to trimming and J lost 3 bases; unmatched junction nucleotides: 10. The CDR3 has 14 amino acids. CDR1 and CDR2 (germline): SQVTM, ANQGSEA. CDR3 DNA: TGCAGCGTCCAAAGGCGGCGGGGGGACTACGAGCAGTACTTC. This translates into CSVQRRRGDYEQYF.

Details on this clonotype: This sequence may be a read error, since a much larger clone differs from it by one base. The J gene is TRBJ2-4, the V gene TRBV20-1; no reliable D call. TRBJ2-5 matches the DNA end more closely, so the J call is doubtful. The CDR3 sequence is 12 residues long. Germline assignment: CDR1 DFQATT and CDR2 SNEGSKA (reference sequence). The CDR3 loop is CSAGPEKETQYF. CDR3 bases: TGCAGTGCTGGCCCTGAGAAAGAGACCCAGTACTTC.